The T cell receptor beta chain described here comes from a study of cytomegalovirus exposure and HLA in healthy donors. Study-level results: Common viral pathogens (according to a later analysis) appeared linked to several of the most significant clusters.

Comment on this clone: Antigen specificity is unknown.

The PCR contained 60 Vbeta and 13 Jbeta primers. Method: immunoSEQ multiplex PCR; TCRdb's copy keeps in-frame clones and lacks some. In the table there are some 170,000 clones, about 80% of which are singletons. The specimen sequenced was PBMCs. This TCR was recovered from a man between 18 and 29 years old in good health and CMV-seropositive.

Here the CDR3 DNA reads TGTGCCAGCAGGTCGGCTAGCGGGGGGTCGACCTACAATGAGCAGTTCTTC. Protein: CASRSASGGSTYNEQFF. The chain recombines TRBV2 with TRBJ2-1; 11 positions match TRBD2. Germline-derived CDR1 and CDR2 are SNHLY and FYNNEI. The CDR3 spans 17 residues. The trim removed 6 bases at V and 2 bases at J, leaving 9 bases unmatched.